These T cell receptor beta chains were read from a single sample in a study of blood T cells in healthy people across ages. One entry per CDR3 protein, called by TCRdb with MiXCR from the 5' RACE reads. The table lists around 850,000 distinct CDR3 sequences, 35% to 40% of them singletons, with approximately 13% in the top ten. Sequenced input: blood. The receptor set was obtained from a man between 18 and 35 years old in good health. Each CDR3 is given with its conserved first and last residue. Each record gives: clone size, V gene, J gene, D gene, CDR3 protein, CDR3 DNA. The D gene is left open where the match is weak. Clone size appears in some rows only: once, few, many, or a class for an expanded clone.

size: many; V: TRBV5-1; J: TRBJ1-2; D: .; CDR3: CASSPIGGGYGYTF; DNA: TGCGCCAGCAGCCCTATTGGAGGGGGCTATGGCTACACCTTC
size: many; V: TRBV6-6; J: TRBJ2-5; D: .; CDR3: CASRDTQETQYF; DNA: TGTGCCAGCAGGGACACTCAAGAGACCCAGTACTTC
size: many; V: TRBV6-5; J: TRBJ2-1; D: TRBD1; CDR3: CATTSGQARSYNEQFF; DNA: TGTGCCACCACATCAGGACAGGCCCGCTCCTACAATGAGCAGTTCTTC
size: .; V: TRBV2; J: TRBJ2-7; D: TRBD2; CDR3: CASSSSSGGAYEQYF; DNA: TGTGCCAGCAGTTCCTCTAGCGGGGGGGCCTACGAGCAGTACTTC
size: .; V: TRBV29-1; J: TRBJ2-3; D: .; CDR3: CSVVAVDADTQYF; DNA: TGCAGCGTGGTGGCCGTCGACGCAGATACGCAGTATTTT
size: .; V: TRBV20-1; J: TRBJ2-5; D: TRBD2; CDR3: CSASLAGEETQYF; DNA: TGCAGTGCTAGCCTAGCGGGGGAGGAGACCCAGTACTTC
size: .; V: TRBV7-6; J: TRBJ1-2; D: .; CDR3: CASSSGDHPHYGYTF; DNA: TGTGCCAGCAGCTCAGGGGACCATCCTCACTATGGCTACACCTTC
size: .; V: TRBV10-3; J: TRBJ2-2; D: TRBD1; CDR3: CAISGTGNTGELFF; DNA: TGTGCCATCAGTGGGACAGGGAACACCGGGGAGCTGTTTTTT
size: few; V: TRBV28; J: TRBJ1-2; D: .; CDR3: CASSPRTVSYGYTF; DNA: TGTGCCAGCAGTCCCCGGACAGTATCATATGGCTACACCTTC
size: .; V: TRBV6-4; J: TRBJ2-3; D: TRBD2; CDR3: CASSDSRGVTDTQYF; DNA: TGTGCCAGCAGTGACTCGCGGGGGGTCACAGATACGCAGTATTTT
size: .; V: TRBV12-3/TRBV12-4; J: TRBJ2-1; D: TRBD1; CDR3: CASRRDRGPPRNEQFF; DNA: TGTGCCAGCAGACGGGACAGGGGCCCTCCTCGGAATGAGCAGTTCTTC
size: many; V: TRBV12-3/TRBV12-4; J: TRBJ1-1; D: .; CDR3: CASSLDPSEAFF; DNA: TGTGCCAGCAGTTTAGACCCGTCTGAAGCTTTCTTT
size: few; V: TRBV11-2; J: TRBJ2-1; D: TRBD1; CDR3: CASSQGTVNEQFF; DNA: TGTGCCAGCAGCCAAGGGACAGTCAATGAGCAGTTCTTC
size: .; V: TRBV15; J: TRBJ1-1; D: .; CDR3: CATSRDLRLGNTEAFF; DNA: TGTGCCACCAGCAGAGATCTCCGACTGGGGAACACTGAAGCTTTCTTT
size: many; V: TRBV12-3/TRBV12-4; J: TRBJ2-5; D: .; CDR3: CASSLGVVETQYF; DNA: TGTGCCAGCAGTTTAGGGGTGGTAGAGACCCAGTACTTC
size: few; V: TRBV14; J: TRBJ1-2; D: .; CDR3: CASSQGRAREKGYTF; DNA: TGTGCCAGCAGCCAAGGCAGGGCCCGGGAAAAGGGCTACACCTTC
size: few; V: TRBV28; J: TRBJ1-2; D: .; CDR3: CASSLQAPLGGYTF; DNA: TGTGCCAGCAGTTTGCAGGCTCCCCTTGGGGGCTACACCTTC
size: .; V: TRBV5-6; J: TRBJ2-5; D: .; CDR3: CASSFLVVQETQYF; DNA: TGTGCCAGCAGCTTTCTGGTTGTTCAAGAGACCCAGTACTTC
size: .; V: TRBV20-1; J: TRBJ2-7; D: TRBD2; CDR3: CSASPASGGAGSYNEQYF; DNA: TGCAGTGCTAGCCCGGCTAGCGGGGGGGCCGGGTCCTACAATGAGCAGTACTTC
size: few; V: TRBV4-1; J: TRBJ1-3; D: .; CDR3: CASSQVLGASRGNTIYF; DNA: TGCGCCAGCAGCCAAGTTTTGGGGGCTTCTCGAGGAAACACCATATATTTT
size: many; V: TRBV27; J: TRBJ2-7; D: .; CDR3: CASSLSSVNEQYF; DNA: TGTGCCAGCAGTTTATCGAGCGTGAACGAGCAGTACTTC
size: .; V: TRBV7-7; J: TRBJ2-1; D: TRBD2; CDR3: CASSLAGENEQFF; DNA: TGTGCTAGCAGCTTAGCGGGTGAAAATGAGCAGTTCTTC
size: .; V: TRBV25-1; J: TRBJ2-5; D: .; CDR3: CASSEGSKQETQYF; DNA: TGTGCCAGTTCGGAGGGGTCTAAACAAGAGACCCAGTACTTC
size: .; V: TRBV7-2; J: TRBJ1-1; D: .; CDR3: CASSMIGTPNTEAFF; DNA: TGTGCTAGCAGCATGATCGGGACACCGAACACTGAAGCTTTCTTT
size: .; V: TRBV5-1; J: TRBJ2-2; D: .; CDR3: CASRLEGAGGELFF; DNA: TGCGCCAGCAGGTTGGAAGGGGCAGGCGGGGAGCTGTTTTTT
size: .; V: TRBV29-1; J: TRBJ1-2; D: .; CDR3: CSFIRDRYYGYTF; DNA: TGCAGCTTCATTCGGGACCGATACTATGGCTACACCTTC
size: many; V: TRBV6-2/TRBV6-3; J: TRBJ2-7; D: TRBD1; CDR3: CASSVKPGQASYEQYF; DNA: TGTGCCAGCAGCGTGAAACCGGGACAGGCCTCCTACGAGCAGTACTTC
size: .; V: TRBV5-6; J: TRBJ2-7; D: TRBD1; CDR3: CASSTGQDEQYF; DNA: TGTGCCAGCAGCACCGGACAGGACGAGCAGTACTTC
size: .; V: TRBV4-3; J: TRBJ2-1; D: .; CDR3: CASSQEGASEDEQFF; DNA: TGCGCCAGCAGCCAAGAAGGGGCTAGTGAGGATGAGCAGTTCTTC
size: .; V: TRBV7-2; J: TRBJ2-1; D: .; CDR3: CASSLAGWAGNEQFF; DNA: TGTGCCAGCAGCTTAGCGGGTTGGGCGGGGAATGAGCAGTTCTTC
size: .; V: TRBV30; J: TRBJ1-2; D: TRBD1; CDR3: CAWTTGGAYGYTF; DNA: TGTGCCTGGACGACAGGGGGCGCGTATGGCTACACCTTC
size: few; V: TRBV5-5; J: TRBJ2-3; D: TRBD2; CDR3: CASSPGGSIYTQYF; DNA: TGTGCCAGCAGCCCCGGCGGGAGCATATATACGCAGTATTTT
size: few; V: TRBV5-1; J: TRBJ1-1; D: .; CDR3: CASSLWWGPGTEAFF; DNA: TGCGCCAGCAGCTTGTGGTGGGGTCCTGGCACTGAAGCTTTCTTT
size: few; V: TRBV18; J: TRBJ1-4; D: TRBD1; CDR3: CASSPTRDRSTNEKLFF; DNA: TGTGCCAGCTCACCGACCCGGGACAGATCAACTAATGAAAAACTGTTTTTT
size: .; V: TRBV18; J: TRBJ2-7; D: TRBD1; CDR3: CASSPAWDRDARQYF; DNA: TGTGCCAGCTCACCAGCATGGGACAGGGACGCTAGGCAGTACTTC